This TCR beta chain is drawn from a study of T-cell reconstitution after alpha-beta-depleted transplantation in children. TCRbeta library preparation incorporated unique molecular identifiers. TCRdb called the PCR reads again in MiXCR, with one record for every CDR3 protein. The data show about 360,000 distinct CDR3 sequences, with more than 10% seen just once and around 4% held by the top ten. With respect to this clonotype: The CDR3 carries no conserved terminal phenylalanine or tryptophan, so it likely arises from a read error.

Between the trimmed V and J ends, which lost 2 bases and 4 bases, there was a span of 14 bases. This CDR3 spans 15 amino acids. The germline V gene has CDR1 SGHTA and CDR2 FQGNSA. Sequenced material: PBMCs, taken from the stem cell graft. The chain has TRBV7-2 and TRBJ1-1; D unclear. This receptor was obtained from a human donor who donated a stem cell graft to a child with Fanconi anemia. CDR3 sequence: CASSLFAGGSTEAFL. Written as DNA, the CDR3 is TGTGCCAGCAGCTTATTCGCCGGAGGGAGCACTGAAGCTTTCCTT.